This entry describes one TCR beta chain. The target antigen is unknown. 10 ml of fresh peripheral blood supplied the PBMCs. This entry comes from a study of T cells in Graves' hyperthyroidism and ophthalmopathy. Study background: Blood was drawn when the patient was first diagnosed and still untreated.

The study's findings and limits: A median about 6.2 months before onset, the model predicted ophthalmopathy.

Looked up from germline, CDR1 is MNHNS and CDR2 is SASEGT. This CDR3 region has 13 residues. Germline trimming cut 7 bases from V and 4 bases from J; bases unmatched to any gene: 5. Amplified TCR beta CDR3 regions derived from RNA transcripts. Researchers ran a first-round RT-PCR on the TCR CDR3 using the HTBI primer set. One entry per CDR3 protein, called by TCRdb with MiXCR from the multiplex PCR reads. The sample includes approximately 640,000 distinct CDR3 sequences, about 16% seen only once; the top ten take around 3.9%. The sample comprised blood. The TCR comes from a woman between 25 and 40 years old with Graves' hyperthyroidism. The V call is TRBV6-1, the J call TRBJ1-2; 8 bases line up with TRBD1. The CDR3 DNA reads TGTGCCAGCACTCTGACAGGGGTCTATGGCTACACCTTC. Translated, it gives CASTLTGVYGYTF.